One and the same sample provided the 10 T cell receptor beta chains below, sequenced in a study of lung T cells in sarcoidosis with Löfgren's syndrome (TCRdb year 2017). Sequenced using an Illumina MiSeq. TCRdb took the public reads, trimmed them with fastp at Q25, ran MiXCR for clone calling and kept in-frame beta chains. Rows are unified per CDR3 protein, each entry keeping the most common DNA and genes. In this sample the table shows some 19,000 distinct CDR3 sequences, 20% to 25% of which occur a single time. 0.65% to 0.9% of the sample lies in the top ten. The sample consisted of CD4+ T cells from bronchoalveolar lavage. Receptors originate from a human donor with sarcoidosis (Löfgren's syndrome or another form), or a control subject (not recorded which).

This clonotype is medium-sized by share. The V call is TRBV27, the J call TRBJ2-1; TRBD1 is a possible D gene (6 bases). Germline assignment: CDR1 MNHEY and CDR2 SMNVEV (reference sequence). Trimming pared 6 bases from V and 7 bases from J, leaving 10 bases between. The CDR3 loop spans 12 amino acids. The DNA of the CDR3 is TGTGCCAGCAGCCAGGGGTGGAATGAGCAGTTCTTC. It is translated as CASSQGWNEQFF.

Comment on this clonotype: With a much larger clone just one base away, this may be a read error. This CDR3 is missing its conserved last phenylalanine or tryptophan, likely due to a read error. This chain connects TRBV20-1 to TRBJ2-5; perhaps TRBD2 as D (6 bases). V lost 2 bases and J 3 bases, leaving 13 bases between the germline ends. The CDR3 contains 14 residues. The germline gives CDR1 DFQATT, CDR2 SNEGSKA (reference sequence). The CDR3 region is CSARSRLVEETQYS. The CDR3 DNA sequence: TGCAGTGCTAGATCAAGACTAGTGGAAGAGACCCAGTACTCC.

This clonotype has a count of ten or more. DNA of the CDR3: TGCAGTGCTCCGAAGCCTAGCGGGAGGGCCCATGAGCAGTTCTTC. This translates into CSAPKPSGRAHEQFF. The chain is built from TRBV20-1 and TRBJ2-1; 12 bases line up with TRBD2. CDR1 and CDR2 (germline): DFQATT, SNEGSKA (reference sequence). The CDR3 loop spans 15 amino acids. V lost 5 bases, J lost 8 bases, and 10 bases stayed unmatched.

This clonotype was seen many times. The chain has TRBV4-3 and TRBJ2-7, with D possibly being TRBD2 (6 bases). The CDR3 is 13 residues long. Deletions cut 4 bases from V and 6 bases from J, with 13 bases between. Germline assignment: CDR1 LGHNA and CDR2 YSLEER. The CDR3 DNA reads TGCGCCAGCAGCCCTCGACTAGAGGGCGAGCAGTACTTC. Its protein is CASSPRLEGEQYF.

This clonotype was counted ten times or more. J is TRBJ2-7 and V is TRBV28; TRBD1 or TRBD2 may be the D gene (5 bases each). Per germline, CDR1 MDHEN and CDR2 SYDVKM. The CDR3 totals 12 residues. V was shortened by 7 bases and J by 3 bases, with 10 bases between the two germline ends. The CDR3 loop is CASKGPSYEQYF. As DNA, the CDR3 is TGTGCCAGCAAGGGACCAAGCTACGAGCAGTACTTC.

This clonotype was recorded at least ten times. This chain connects TRBV7-9 to TRBJ1-6; D is ambiguous. CDR3 length: 13 amino acids. The germline V and J ends were trimmed by 9 bases and 10 bases, with 16 bases remaining between them. From germline, CDR1 is SEHNR and CDR2 FQNEAQ (reference sequence). CDR3 protein: CASGPPNISPLHF. CDR3 nucleotide sequence: TGTGCCAGTGGGCCCCCCAACATCTCACCCCTCCACTTT.

This clonotype is medium-sized. The rearrangement joins TRBV20-1 to TRBJ2-1; 7 nucleotides match TRBD2. Per the germline V gene, CDR1 is DFQATT and CDR2 is SNEGSKA (reference sequence). J lost 3 bases, V lost 8 bases, and 7 bases had no gene match. The CDR3 consists of 13 residues. The CDR3 here is CSPTGGNYNEQFF. The CDR3 nucleotides are TGCAGTCCTACCGGGGGGAACTACAATGAGCAGTTCTTC.

As regards this clonotype: Mismatch with germline at one junction end may stem from a read error. This rearrangement joins TRBV12-5 to TRBJ2-1; 14 nucleotides line up with TRBD2. Germline CDR1 reads LGHNT; CDR2 reads FRNRAP. This CDR3 region has 17 residues. The CDR3 here is CASGRGTSGSLGNEQSF. The CDR3 DNA reads TGTGCTAGTGGTAGAGGGACTAGCGGGAGTCTCGGCAATGAGCAGTCCTTC.

This clonotype was counted only a few times. This chain joins TRBV29-1 and TRBJ2-1; 9 bases line up with TRBD2. The CDR3 has 13 residues. Germline values: CDR1 SQVTM, CDR2 ANQGSEA. V shed 3 bases, J shed 8 bases, and the junction held 5 bases outside the gene matches. As DNA, the CDR3 is TGCAGCGTTGACGCTGGCGGGAGGGATGAGCAGTTCTTC. Amino acids: CSVDAGGRDEQFF.

This clonotype was seen at least ten times. The chain combines TRBV7-9 with TRBJ2-1; D is perhaps TRBD2 (5 bases). The CDR3 has 15 amino acids. Germline assignment: CDR1 SEHNR and CDR2 FQNEAQ (reference sequence). V lost 5 bases and J 9 bases, leaving 20 bases between the germline ends. The CDR3 DNA is TGTGCCAGCAGCCCCAGTGGGAGAGGTTACGGTGAGCAGTTCTTC. As protein: CASSPSGRGYGEQFF.